The text below deals with one TCR beta chain. Its target is not known. The sample originates from a study of beta chain features in type 1 diabetes. Markers CD45RO/CCR7/CD25/CD127/CD95/CD27 served to sort CD4+ naive, central memory, regulatory and stem cell-like memory cells. Study observations and caveats: Shortening that was moderate but significant affected the TCRB CDR3s of Type 1 diabetes patients in all four CD4+ subsets.

CDR1 is MNHEY and CDR2 is SVGAGI in the germline V gene. Trimming cost V 5 bases and J 3 bases, with 17 bases left between them. CDR3 length: 15 amino acids. Reverse transcription of all isolated RNA meant that expressed TCRB transcripts were sequenced. Some clones are missing from TCRdb's copy, which holds only in-frame ones; the method was immunoSEQ multiplex PCR. The table has some 660,000 clones, around an eighth seen once. The origin of this receptor is a man aged 18 to 29 with type 1 diabetes. V is TRBV6-5 and J is TRBJ2-7; D may be TRBD1 or TRBD2 (5 bases each). The sequenced sample was naive CD4+ T cells from blood. The CDR3 protein is CASSTSGTLVYEQYF. For the CDR3, the DNA is TGTGCCAGCAGTACGTCCGGGACGCTGGTCTACGAGCAGTACTTC.